One and the same sample provided the 14 T cell receptor beta chains below, sequenced in a study of blood T cells in healthy people across ages. Then a second PCR, running roughly 7 to 11 cycles, was carried out with a sample-barcoded 5' primer and a J-beta primer mix. Each CDR3 protein gets one entry after TCRdb re-called the 5' RACE reads with MiXCR. In the table there are more than 700,000 distinct CDR3 sequences, approximately 55% of which are singletons. The material sequenced was blood. All receptors derive from a man of 80 years or more in good health.

The rearrangement uses TRBV7-9 and TRBJ2-1, with 13 bases aligning to TRBD2. The CDR3 runs to 15 residues. V shed 1 base, J shed 8 bases, and the junction held 2 bases outside the gene matches. CDR1 is SEHNR, CDR2 FQNEAQ, per germline (reference sequence). CDR3 sequence (DNA): TGTGCCAGCAGCTTAGGGACTAGCGGGAGCGATGAGCAGTTCTTC. Amino acids: CASSLGTSGSDEQFF.

To note about this clonotype: The germline gene is not matched at one end of the junction; a read error may be the cause. V is TRBV20-1 and J is TRBJ2-7, with no clear D. The CDR3 sequence is 12 residues long. Germline CDR1 and CDR2: DFQATT and SNEGSKA (reference sequence). CDR3 nucleotides: TGCAATGCTTTGACATACTCCTACGAGCAGTACTTC. It specifies CNALTYSYEQYF.

The V gene is TRBV27, the J gene TRBJ1-6; D is undetermined. CDR1 and CDR2 (germline): MNHEY, SMNVEV (reference sequence). The CDR3 loop spans 13 amino acids. Trimming pared 5 bases from V and 9 bases from J, leaving 11 bases between. CDR3 protein: CASSATWGSPLHF. CDR3 coding DNA: TGTGCCAGCAGTGCGACATGGGGTTCACCCCTCCACTTT.

The rearrangement joins TRBV7-2 to TRBJ2-1; unclear D gene. V was cut by 2 bases and J by 3 bases, with 8 bases left in between. The length of the CDR3 is 14 residues. From germline, CDR1 is SGHTA and CDR2 FQGNSA. The chain's CDR3 is CASSLMGSYNEQFF. The CDR3 DNA is TGTGCCAGCAGCTTAATGGGTAGCTACAATGAGCAGTTCTTC.

This clonotype occurred a few times. The V gene is TRBV18, the J gene TRBJ2-4; no clear D gene. Judging by the DNA end, TRBJ2-7 fits better; the J call may be wrong. Germline values: CDR1 KGHSH, CDR2 LQKENI. The CDR3 runs 12 residues. CDR3 sequence reads: CASSPKGHEQYF. DNA for the CDR3: TGTGCCAGCTCACCCAAGGGCCACGAGCAGTACTTC.

The chain employs TRBV7-2 and TRBJ1-1; D gene ambiguous. The germline CDR1 and CDR2 sequences are SGHTA and FQGNSA. The ends were cut back, 5 bases at V and 4 bases at J, with 14 bases in the middle. The CDR3 contains 14 residues. The DNA of the CDR3 is TGTGCCAGCAGCCTTTCATCCTGGCCCACTGAAGCTTTCTTT. Translated: CASSLSSWPTEAFF.

This clonotype turned up a few times. The chain is built from TRBV18 and TRBJ2-3; tentatively, D is TRBD2 (5 bases). Trimming stripped 6 bases from V and 0 bases from J, with 13 bases between. This CDR3 contains 15 residues. The germline V gene has CDR1 KGHSH and CDR2 LQKENI. For the CDR3, the DNA is TGTGCCAGCTCGCCCCCCGGGATTAGCACAGATACGCAGTATTTT. Its translation: CASSPPGISTDTQYF.

This clonotype was seen only a few times. The chain uses TRBV2 and TRBJ2-5, with TRBD2 matching over 7 bases. CDR1 is SNHLY and CDR2 is FYNNEI in the germline V gene. The CDR3 totals 15 residues. V lost 7 bases to trimming and J lost 1 base; unmatched junction nucleotides: 9. DNA of the CDR3: TGTGCCAGCACCCTGCGCGGGAGACTCCAAGAGACCCAGTACTTC. This gives the protein CASTLRGRLQETQYF.

This clonotype came up a few times. The chain uses TRBV24-1 and TRBJ2-7; 10 bases agree with TRBD2. Germline values: CDR1 KGHDR, CDR2 SFDVKD. This CDR3 spans 19 amino acids. V shed 2 bases and J 0 bases; nucleotides not matched to a gene: 12. This CDR3 is CATSDSGLADGSSSYEQYF. The CDR3 region has the DNA TGTGCCACCAGTGATTCTGGACTAGCGGACGGCTCGAGCTCCTACGAGCAGTACTTC.

The chain combines TRBV4-2 with TRBJ1-1, with D possibly matching TRBD1 (6 bases). The CDR3 runs 12 residues. Germline CDR1 reads LGHNA; CDR2 reads YNFKEQ. Trimming pared 3 bases from V and 8 bases from J, leaving 10 bases between. CDR3 DNA: TGTGCCAGCAGCCATCCTACAGGGGAAGCTTTCTTT. Translated, it gives CASSHPTGEAFF.

The chain is built from TRBV6-5 and TRBJ2-6; D is unresolved. V was clipped by 0 bases and J by 0 bases, with 15 bases between them. The CDR3 runs to 19 residues. The germline V gene encodes CDR1 MNHEY and CDR2 SVGAGI. CDR3 in amino acids: CASSYSRFLGSSGANVLTF. CDR3 DNA: TGTGCCAGCAGTTACTCGCGGTTCCTGGGGTCCTCTGGGGCCAACGTCCTGACTTTC.

This clonotype was observed a handful of times. The rearrangement joins TRBV6-2 or TRBV6-3 to TRBJ2-4, with 7 nucleotides matching TRBD2. CDR3 length: 16 amino acids. The V segment lost 10 bases and the J segment 0 bases; nucleotides outside the gene matches: 12. Per germline, CDR1 MNHEY and CDR2 SVGEGT. This chain's CDR3 is CATREVAGRAKNIQYF. CDR3 DNA: TGTGCCACCAGGGAGGTAGCGGGCAGAGCCAAAAACATTCAGTACTTC.

The chain uses TRBV7-9 and TRBJ2-7, with 7 positions matching TRBD2. With 2 bases clipped from V and 2 bases from J, the junction kept 12 bases outside the gene matches. The CDR3 runs 17 residues. The germline gives CDR1 SEHNR, CDR2 FQNEAQ (reference sequence). CDR3 loop: CASSLRGAGRSPYEQYF. CDR3 bases: TGTGCCAGCAGCTTAAGGGGAGCCGGGAGGAGCCCCTACGAGCAGTACTTC. Full variable domain (outside the CDR3, taken from reference TRBV7-9 and TRBJ2-7): DTGVSQNPRHKITKRGQNVTFRCDPISEHNRLYWYRQTLGQGPEFLTYFQNEAQLEKSRLLSDRFSAERPKGSFSTLEIQRTEQGDSAMYLCASSLRGAGRSPYEQYFGPGTRLTVT.

The V gene is TRBV10-2, the J gene TRBJ2-4, with 10 bases lining up with TRBD2. The J call is uncertain, as TRBJ2-7 better fits the DNA end. The CDR3 covers 14 residues. Looked up from germline, CDR1 is WSHSY and CDR2 is SAAADI. The CDR3, as DNA: TGCGCCAGTAGACTAGCGGGTCCTCAAGGCGAGCAGTACTTC. This codes for CASRLAGPQGEQYF.